This T cell receptor beta chain was observed in a study of T cells after yellow fever vaccination. Study summary: Each low-cell-number fraction was prepared by means of SMART-Seq v4 Ultra Low Input. Notes on the study in general: There was a possibility that FACS-sorted repertoires contained abundant clonotypes contaminating from the bulk population.

The V gene's germline CDR1 is DFQATT and CDR2 SNEGSKA (reference sequence). The CDR3 length is 14 residues. V gave up 2 bases and J gave up 1 base, with 11 bases separating them. TCRdb re-derived calls from the 5' RACE reads in MiXCR, one entry per CDR3 protein. Of 110,000 or so distinct CDR3 sequences listed, around 6.7% were seen once; the top ten hold 2.7%. This clonotype has ten or more counts. Its target is unknown. The chain combines TRBV20-1 with TRBJ2-5, with a tentative D call TRBD1 (6 bases). The material was CD4+ T cells sorted from PBMCs, obtained roughly 45 days after the first yellow fever vaccination. This sequence originates from a man aged 18 to 30 who received the YFV17D yellow fever vaccine. CDR3 sequence (DNA): TGCAGTGCTAGACCGGGACACCTCCAAGAGACCCAGTACTTC. Translating it yields CSARPGHLQETQYF.